This TCR beta chain was found in a study of blood T cell repertoires in COVID-19 (dated by TCRdb to 2020 to 2022). Background for the entire study: The collaborator samples originated in the United States, Italy and Spain and spanned the acute and convalescent phases of COVID-19. The material from the prospective study consisted of cDNA or gDNA derived from T cells, B-cell-depleted T cells, or PBMCs. The dataset comprised deeply sampled blood TCRbeta repertoires from subjects exposed to, actively infected with, or recovered from COVID-19. The repertoires were released in a freely available public database meant as a resource for research on the immune response to SARS-CoV-2. Samples were obtained from the ongoing ImmuneRACE study (first 160 participants) and from about 1,300 subjects provided by 6 global collaborators. The sample metadata nearly always contained a de-identified subject ID, COVID-19 status, age in years and sex. Where available, HLA class I and class II types were obtained from metadata supplied by the sample provider rather than from assay-based typing.

The collaborating institutions used their own protocols to collect whole blood in K2EDTA tubes. For TCRbeta analysis, collaborators shipped samples as frozen whole blood, isolated PBMCs, or DNA extracted from either of those sample types. V drops 5 bases and J drops 7 bases, leaving 15 bases in between. CDR1 and CDR2 are drawn from the germline V gene: SGHVS, FQNEAQ. The CDR3 runs 15 residues from the cysteine to the phenylalanine. The read is trimmed to its CDR3 DNA, 45 bases read in frame from base 1. This clone was detected only once. Its cognate antigen has yet to be identified. The input lacks base qualities; no much larger clone sits a single base away. The immunoSEQ Assay, a bias-controlled multiplex PCR, was used to amplify TCRbeta CDR3 regions from genomic DNA. In the authors' own workflow: The number of nucleated cells in each sample was estimated by amplification of reference gene primers within the assay. Sequence reads were collapsed and filtered to measure the absolute abundance of every unique TCRbeta CDR3 rearrangement. For each sample, productive Simpson clonality was calculated as the square root of Simpson's diversity index over productive rearrangements. The table was pulled from immuneACCESS by TCRdb, which kept in-frame rearrangements only. Such tables lose some clones; where checked, under half of the loss comes from unresolved V genes, and the rest has no known cause. That table is the source of V, J and clone size, and D and trimming were worked out from the DNA. The sample table contains under 150,000 clones; only one count was recorded for around 78% of them. The biggest ten clones account for approximately 2.3% of the sample.

Overall results and qualifications from the work: Clinical and demographic metadata were provided uncurated, with the amount varying by source and participant.

This sequence originates from a man aged 25 to 40 with acute or convalescent COVID-19. Sequencing was carried out using peripheral blood. This receptor chain uses TRBV7-8 and TRBJ1-6; TRBD1 could be the D gene, as 5 bases match. The CDR3 reads as follows: CASSPSGRGNSPLHF. The nucleotide sequence is given as TGTGCCAGCAGCCCCTCCGGGAGGGGCAATTCACCCCTCCACTTT. The full variable domain, with segments outside the CDR3 supplied by the reference TRBV7-8 and TRBJ1-6 proteins, appears as GAGVSQSPRYKVAKRGQDVALRCDPISGHVSLFWYQQALGQGPEFLTYFQNEAQLDKSGLPSDRFFAERPEGSVSTLKIQRTQQEDSAVYLCASSPSGRGNSPLHFGNGTRLTVT.